This T cell receptor beta chain was captured in a study of siplizumab effects on memory and regulatory T cells. The method was immunoSEQ multiplex PCR; TCRdb's version includes in-frame clones alone and lacks a portion of them. The sample holds approximately 50,000 clones, over 90% seen once. In the case of this clone: What it binds is unknown. This CDR3 is also generated by other DNA sequences in the sample.

Study-level findings and limits: Siplizumab gave mappable alloreactive CD4+ clones an average Treg-derived fraction of about 69%, against 25% to 30% in controls. In roughly 75-95% of proliferating CD4+ or CD8+ clones, a naive or memory phenotype could not be assigned. Naive T cells appeared more diverse than memory cells and seemed to be major alloresponse contributors. Significant reduction of alloreactive sequences traceable to unstimulated CD4+ memory cells was observed with siplizumab.

The V gene's germline CDR1 is LNHNV and CDR2 YYDKDF (reference sequence). The CDR3 loop spans 11 amino acids. Trimming left V 3 bases short and J 8 bases short, with 4 bases between. The chain links TRBV15 to TRBJ2-2; D is unclear. Source material: CD8+ T cells sorted from blood. This clonotype was obtained from a human donor in good health. In DNA form, the CDR3 reads TGTGCCACCAGCAGGGGAGGGGAGCTGTTTTTT. This encodes CATSRGGELFF.